This T cell receptor beta chain came from a study of cytomegalovirus exposure and HLA in healthy donors. The CDR3 sequence is 16 residues long. From germline, CDR1 is SGHNT and CDR2 YYREEE (reference sequence). J gave up 3 bases and V 0 bases, and 4 bases lay outside the gene matches. This PCR relied on a set of 60 Vbeta primers and 13 Jbeta primers. The assay was immunoSEQ multiplex PCR, and TCRdb's table has in-frame clones only and misses some. The sample records about 130,000 clones, approximately 79% being singletons. The receptor comes from a man in his forties or fifties in good health and CMV-seropositive. The sample was PBMCs. The rearrangement uses TRBV5-4 and TRBJ2-1; 9 nucleotides align to TRBD1. CDR3 DNA: TGTGCCAGCAGCTTGGCCGGGACAGGGAACTACAATGAGCAGTTCTTC. It specifies CASSLAGTGNYNEQFF.